This note documents a single T cell receptor beta chain sequence. No antigen is known for it. Next came a second PCR, run for about 7 to 11 cycles, which used a sample-barcoded 5' primer along with a J-beta primer mix. MiXCR, applied by TCRdb to the 5' RACE reads, yields one record per CDR3 protein. The table shows approximately 690,000 distinct CDR3 sequences, with roughly three fifths occurring only once. This sample is part of a study of blood T cells in healthy people across ages. In the study overall: Capture by template switching was about one barcoded beta molecule per two T cells.

Overall study findings and caveats: Both naive CD4+ cell counts and diversity were greater in long-lived donors than in aged donors.

CDR3 length equals 16 residues. Germline CDR1 is SGHNT and CDR2 is YYREEE (reference sequence). Each sample provided at least 6 micrograms of extracted total RNA. The chain uses TRBV5-4 and TRBJ2-1; 7 bases line up with TRBD1. The J call may not be correct, given that the DNA end is closer to TRBJ2-7. The sequence derives from a man in his sixties in good health. The sample taken for sequencing was blood. CDR3 protein: CASSSGQDPSYNEQYF. DNA for the CDR3: TGTGCCAGCAGCTCCGGACAGGATCCCTCCTACAATGAGCAGTACTTC.